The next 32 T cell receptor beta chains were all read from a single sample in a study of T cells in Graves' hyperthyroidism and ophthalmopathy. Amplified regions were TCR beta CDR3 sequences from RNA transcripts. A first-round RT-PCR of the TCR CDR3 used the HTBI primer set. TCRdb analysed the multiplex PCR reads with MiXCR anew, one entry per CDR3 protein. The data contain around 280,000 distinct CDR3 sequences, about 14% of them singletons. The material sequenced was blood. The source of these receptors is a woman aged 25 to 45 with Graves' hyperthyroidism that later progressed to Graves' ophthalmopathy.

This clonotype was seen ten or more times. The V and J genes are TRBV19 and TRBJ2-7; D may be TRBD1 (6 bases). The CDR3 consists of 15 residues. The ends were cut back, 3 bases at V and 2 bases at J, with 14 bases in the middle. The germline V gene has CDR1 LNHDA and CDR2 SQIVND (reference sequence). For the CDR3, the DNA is TGTGCCAGTAGTATTGGCCCAGGGGCAGCCTACGAGCAGTACTTC. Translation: CASSIGPGAAYEQYF.

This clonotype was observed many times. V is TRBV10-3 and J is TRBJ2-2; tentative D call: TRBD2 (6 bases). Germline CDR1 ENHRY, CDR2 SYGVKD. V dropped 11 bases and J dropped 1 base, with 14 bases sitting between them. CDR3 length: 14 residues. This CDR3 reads CAVGGEQNTGELFF. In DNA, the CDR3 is TGTGCCGTTGGCGGGGAACAGAACACCGGGGAGCTGTTTTTT.

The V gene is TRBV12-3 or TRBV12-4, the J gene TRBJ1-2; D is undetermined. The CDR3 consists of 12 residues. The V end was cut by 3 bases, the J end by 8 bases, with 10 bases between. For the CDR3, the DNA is TGTGCCAGCAGTTTCGAAGGTTACGGCTACACCTTC. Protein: CASSFEGYGYTF.

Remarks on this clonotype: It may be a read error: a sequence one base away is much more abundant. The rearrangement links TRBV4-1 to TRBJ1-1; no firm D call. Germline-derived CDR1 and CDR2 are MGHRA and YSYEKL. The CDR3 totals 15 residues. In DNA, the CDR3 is TGCGCCAGCAGCCAAGAACCCGGGGAGAACACTGAAGCTTCCTTT. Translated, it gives CASSQEPGENTEASF.

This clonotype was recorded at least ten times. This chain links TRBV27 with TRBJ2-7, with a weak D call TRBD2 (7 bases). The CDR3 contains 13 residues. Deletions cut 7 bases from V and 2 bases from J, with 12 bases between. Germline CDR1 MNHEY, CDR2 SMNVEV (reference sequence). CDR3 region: CASKGGPPYEQYF. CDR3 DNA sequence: TGTGCCAGCAAGGGGGGGCCACCCTACGAGCAGTACTTC.

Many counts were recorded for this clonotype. In DNA, the CDR3 is TGCAGTGCTTTGACGTTCGGACGTGGGGGGGATACGCAGTATTTT. Protein sequence: CSALTFGRGGDTQYF. This chain joins TRBV20-1 and TRBJ2-3; maybe TRBD2 (6 bases). The CDR3 totals 15 residues. V was trimmed by 5 bases and J by 6 bases, leaving 21 bases between them. CDR1 and CDR2 from the germline V gene are DFQATT and SNEGSKA (reference sequence).

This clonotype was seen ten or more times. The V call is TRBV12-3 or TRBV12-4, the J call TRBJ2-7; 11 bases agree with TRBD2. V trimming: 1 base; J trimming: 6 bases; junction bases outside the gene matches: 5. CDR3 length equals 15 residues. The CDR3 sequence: CASSLEWTSGSEQYF. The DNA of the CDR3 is TGTGCCAGCAGTTTAGAATGGACTAGCGGGTCCGAGCAGTACTTC.

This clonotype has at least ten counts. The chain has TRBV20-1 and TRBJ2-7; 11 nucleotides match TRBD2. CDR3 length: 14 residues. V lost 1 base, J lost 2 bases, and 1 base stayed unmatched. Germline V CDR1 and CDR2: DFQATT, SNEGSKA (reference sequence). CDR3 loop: CSARVAGGTYEQYF. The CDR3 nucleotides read TGCAGTGCTAGAGTAGCGGGGGGGACCTACGAGCAGTACTTC.

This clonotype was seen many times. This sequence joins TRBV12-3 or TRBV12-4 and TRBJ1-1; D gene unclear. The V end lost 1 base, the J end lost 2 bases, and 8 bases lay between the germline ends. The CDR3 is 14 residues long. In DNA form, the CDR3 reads TGTGCCAGCAGTTTAGGACTGACCAACACTGAAGCTTTCTTT. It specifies CASSLGLTNTEAFF.

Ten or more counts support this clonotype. CDR3 in DNA: TGTGCCAGCGGCCGAGGCGGAGCGGGAGAAGAGACCCAGTACTTC. Amino acid sequence: CASGRGGAGEETQYF. The rearrangement links TRBV6-1 to TRBJ2-5; 8 bases agree with TRBD2. The J segment lost 3 bases and the V segment lost 8 bases, leaving 11 bases of the junction unmatched. Germline V gene lookup returns CDR1 MNHNS and CDR2 SASEGT. The CDR3 is 15 amino acids.

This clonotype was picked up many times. CDR3 nucleotide sequence: TGTGCCAGCAGCTTAACCCCAGAGGACACTGAAGCTTTCTTT. This sequence encodes CASSLTPEDTEAFF. The chain recombines TRBV7-6 with TRBJ1-1; D unclear. The CDR3 sequence is 14 residues long. V was trimmed by 2 bases and J by 3 bases, leaving 10 bases between them. CDR1 and CDR2 from the germline V gene are SGHVS and FNYEAQ.

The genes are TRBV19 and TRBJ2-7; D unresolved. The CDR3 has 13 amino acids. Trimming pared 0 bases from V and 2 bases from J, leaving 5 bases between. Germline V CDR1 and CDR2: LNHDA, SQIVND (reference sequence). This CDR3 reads CASSIDLTYEQYF. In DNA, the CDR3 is TGTGCCAGTAGTATAGACCTCACCTACGAGCAGTACTTC.

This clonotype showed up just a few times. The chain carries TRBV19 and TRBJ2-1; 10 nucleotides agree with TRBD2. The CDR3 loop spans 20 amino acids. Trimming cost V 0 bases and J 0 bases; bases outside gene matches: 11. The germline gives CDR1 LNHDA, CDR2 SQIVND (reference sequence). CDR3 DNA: TGTGCCAGTAGTATAGATTCTATAGGGACTAGCGAAAGCTCCTACAATGAGCAGTTCTTC. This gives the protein CASSIDSIGTSESSYNEQFF.

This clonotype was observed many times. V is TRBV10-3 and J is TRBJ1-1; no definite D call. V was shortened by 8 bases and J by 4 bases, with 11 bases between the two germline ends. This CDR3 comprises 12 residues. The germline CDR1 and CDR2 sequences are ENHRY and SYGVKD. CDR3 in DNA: TGTGCCATCGCTGACCGGGGCACTGAAGCTTTCTTT. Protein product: CAIADRGTEAFF.

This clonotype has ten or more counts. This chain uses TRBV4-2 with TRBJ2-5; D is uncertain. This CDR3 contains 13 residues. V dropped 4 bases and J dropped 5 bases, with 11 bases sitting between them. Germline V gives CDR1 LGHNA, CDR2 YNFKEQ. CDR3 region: CASSPFLTETQYF. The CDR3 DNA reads TGTGCCAGCAGCCCGTTTCTTACGGAGACCCAGTACTTC.

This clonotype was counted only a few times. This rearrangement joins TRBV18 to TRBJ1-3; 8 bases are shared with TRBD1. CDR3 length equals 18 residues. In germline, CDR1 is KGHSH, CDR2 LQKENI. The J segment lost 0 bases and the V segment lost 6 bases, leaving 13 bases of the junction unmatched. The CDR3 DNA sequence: TGTGCCAGCTCCCCCAGGAGTACAGGGGGTAACTCTGGAAACACCATATATTTT. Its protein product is CASSPRSTGGNSGNTIYF.

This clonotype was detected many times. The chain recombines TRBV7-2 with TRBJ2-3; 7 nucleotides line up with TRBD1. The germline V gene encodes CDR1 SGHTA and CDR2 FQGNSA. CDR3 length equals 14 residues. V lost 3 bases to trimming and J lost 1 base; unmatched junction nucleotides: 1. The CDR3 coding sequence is TGTGCCAGCAGCTTCGGGACAGGCACAGATACGCAGTATTTT. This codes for CASSFGTGTDTQYF.

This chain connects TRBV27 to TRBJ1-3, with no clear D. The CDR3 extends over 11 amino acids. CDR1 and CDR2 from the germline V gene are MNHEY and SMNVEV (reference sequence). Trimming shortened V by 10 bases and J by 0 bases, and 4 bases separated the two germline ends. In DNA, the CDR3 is TGTGCCACCTCCTCTGGAAACACCATATATTTT. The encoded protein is CATSSGNTIYF.

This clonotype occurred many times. Here the CDR3 reads CASSLLRLGGVTGELFF. As DNA, the CDR3 is TGTGCCAGCAGTTTATTGCGCCTCGGGGGAGTCACCGGGGAGCTGTTTTTT. The chain combines TRBV27 with TRBJ2-2; the D gene is possibly TRBD2 (6 bases). The CDR3 spans 17 residues. Germline V CDR1 and CDR2: MNHEY, SMNVEV (reference sequence). The V gene lost 1 base and the J gene lost 4 bases, with 16 bases spanning the gap.

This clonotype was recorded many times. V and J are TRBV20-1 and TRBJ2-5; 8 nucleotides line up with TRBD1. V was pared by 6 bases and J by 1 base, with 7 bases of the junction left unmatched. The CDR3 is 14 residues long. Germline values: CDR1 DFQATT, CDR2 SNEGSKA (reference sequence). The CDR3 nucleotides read TGCAGTGCGGGAGTCACAGGGGGCCAAGAGACCCAGTACTTC. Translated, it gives CSAGVTGGQETQYF.

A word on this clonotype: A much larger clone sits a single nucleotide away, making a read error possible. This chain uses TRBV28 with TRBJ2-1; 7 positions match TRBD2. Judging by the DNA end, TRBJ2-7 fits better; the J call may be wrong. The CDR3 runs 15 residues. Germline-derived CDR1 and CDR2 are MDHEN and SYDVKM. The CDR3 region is CASSSPTSDYNEQYF. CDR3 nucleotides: TGTGCCAGCAGTTCACCTACTAGCGACTACAATGAGCAGTACTTC.

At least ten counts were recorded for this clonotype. The CDR3 DNA is TGTGCCAGCAGTGTGCTGACTAGTGGCAAAAACATTCAGTACTTC. This translates into CASSVLTSGKNIQYF. This chain links TRBV2 with TRBJ2-4, with D tentatively TRBD2 (6 bases). V was pared by 4 bases and J by 3 bases, with 13 bases between. The CDR3 is 15 residues long. Germline-derived CDR1 and CDR2 are SNHLY and FYNNEI.

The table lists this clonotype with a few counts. The chain's CDR3 is CASLLAGGPDTQYF. The CDR3 coding sequence is TGTGCCAGCCTACTAGCGGGAGGGCCAGATACGCAGTATTTT. This rearrangement joins TRBV6-1 to TRBJ2-3; 13 bases are shared with TRBD2. Germline V gene sequence: CDR1 MNHNS, CDR2 SASEGT. CDR3 length: 14 residues. The V gene end was trimmed by 8 bases and the J gene end by 4 bases; junction bases not matched to a gene: 3.

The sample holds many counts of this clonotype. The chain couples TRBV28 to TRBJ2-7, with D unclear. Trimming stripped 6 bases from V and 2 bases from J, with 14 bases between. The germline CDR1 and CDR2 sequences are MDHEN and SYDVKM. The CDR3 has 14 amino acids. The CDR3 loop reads CASSLPSTAYEQYF. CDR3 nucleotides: TGTGCCAGCAGCCTCCCCTCTACGGCCTACGAGCAGTACTTC.

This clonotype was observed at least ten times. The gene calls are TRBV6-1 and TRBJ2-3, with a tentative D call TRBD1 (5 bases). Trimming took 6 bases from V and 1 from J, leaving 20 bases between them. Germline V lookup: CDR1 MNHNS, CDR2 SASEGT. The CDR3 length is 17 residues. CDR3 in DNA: TGTGCCAGCAGCGACAGAATGGGGCCGACGGGCACAGATACGCAGTATTTT. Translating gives CASSDRMGPTGTDTQYF.

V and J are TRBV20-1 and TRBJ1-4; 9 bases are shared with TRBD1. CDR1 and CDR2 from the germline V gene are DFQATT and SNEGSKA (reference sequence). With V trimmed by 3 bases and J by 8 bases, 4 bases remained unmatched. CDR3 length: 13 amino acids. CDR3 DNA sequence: TGCAGTGCTAGGGGACAGGGCAACGAAAAACTGTTTTTT. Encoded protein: CSARGQGNEKLFF.

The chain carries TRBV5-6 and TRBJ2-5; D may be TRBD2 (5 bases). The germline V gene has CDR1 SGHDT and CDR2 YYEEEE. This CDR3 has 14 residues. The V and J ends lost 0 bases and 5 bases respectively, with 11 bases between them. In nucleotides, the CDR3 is TGTGCCAGCAGCTTGGACGAGAGAGGGGAGACCCAGTACTTC. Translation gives CASSLDERGETQYF.

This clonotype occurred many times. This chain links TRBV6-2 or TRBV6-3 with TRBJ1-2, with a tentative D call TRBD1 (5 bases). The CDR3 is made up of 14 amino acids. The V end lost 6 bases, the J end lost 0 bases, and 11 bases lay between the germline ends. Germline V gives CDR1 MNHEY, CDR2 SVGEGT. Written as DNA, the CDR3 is TGTGCCAGCAGCCGGCAGACAGCTAACTATGGCTACACCTTC. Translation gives CASSRQTANYGYTF.

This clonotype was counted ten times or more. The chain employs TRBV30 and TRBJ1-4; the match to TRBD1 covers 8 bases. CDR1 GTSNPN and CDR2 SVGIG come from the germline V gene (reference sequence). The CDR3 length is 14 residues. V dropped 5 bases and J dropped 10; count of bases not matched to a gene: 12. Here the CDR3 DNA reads TGTGCCTGGGATCCGGGACAGGCGATTGGAAAACTGTTTTTT. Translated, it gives CAWDPGQAIGKLFF. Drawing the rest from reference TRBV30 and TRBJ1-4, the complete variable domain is SQTIHQWPATLVQPVGSPLSLECTVEGTSNPNLYWYRQAAGRGLQLLFYSVGIGQISSEVPQNLSASRPQDRQFILSSKKLLLSDSGFYLCAWDPGQAIGKLFFGSGTQLSVL.

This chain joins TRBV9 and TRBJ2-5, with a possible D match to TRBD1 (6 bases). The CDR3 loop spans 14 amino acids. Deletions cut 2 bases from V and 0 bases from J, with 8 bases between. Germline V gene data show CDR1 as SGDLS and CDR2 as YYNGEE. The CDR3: CASSVTGYQETQYF. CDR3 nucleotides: TGTGCCAGCAGCGTGACAGGCTACCAAGAGACCCAGTACTTC.

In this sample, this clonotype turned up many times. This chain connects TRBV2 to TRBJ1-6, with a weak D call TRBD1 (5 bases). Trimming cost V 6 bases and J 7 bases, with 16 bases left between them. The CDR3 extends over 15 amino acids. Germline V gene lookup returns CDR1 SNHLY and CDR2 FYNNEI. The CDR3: CASSEQETRNSPLHF. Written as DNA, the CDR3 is TGTGCCAGCAGCGAACAGGAAACCAGAAATTCACCCCTCCACTTT.

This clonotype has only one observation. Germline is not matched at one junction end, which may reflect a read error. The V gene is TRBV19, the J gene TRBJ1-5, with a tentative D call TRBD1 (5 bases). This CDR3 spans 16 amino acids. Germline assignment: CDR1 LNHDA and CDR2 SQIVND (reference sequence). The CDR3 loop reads CVSRTWGVGGNQPQHF. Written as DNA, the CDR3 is TGTGTCAGTAGGACCTGGGGGGTTGGTGGCAATCAGCCCCAGCATTTT.